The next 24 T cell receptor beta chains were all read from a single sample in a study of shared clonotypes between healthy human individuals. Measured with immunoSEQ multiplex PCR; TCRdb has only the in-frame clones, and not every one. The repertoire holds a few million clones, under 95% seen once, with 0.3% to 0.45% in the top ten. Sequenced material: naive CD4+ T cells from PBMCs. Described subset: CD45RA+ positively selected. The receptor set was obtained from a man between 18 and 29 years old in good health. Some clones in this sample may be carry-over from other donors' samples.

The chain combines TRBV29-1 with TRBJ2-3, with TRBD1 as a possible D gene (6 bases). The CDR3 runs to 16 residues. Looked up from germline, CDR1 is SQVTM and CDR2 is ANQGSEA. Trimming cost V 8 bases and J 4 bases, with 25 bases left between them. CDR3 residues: CSPRTLQGLRADTQYF. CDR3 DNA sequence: TGCAGCCCGAGAACGCTACAGGGTCTTAGGGCAGATACGCAGTATTTT.

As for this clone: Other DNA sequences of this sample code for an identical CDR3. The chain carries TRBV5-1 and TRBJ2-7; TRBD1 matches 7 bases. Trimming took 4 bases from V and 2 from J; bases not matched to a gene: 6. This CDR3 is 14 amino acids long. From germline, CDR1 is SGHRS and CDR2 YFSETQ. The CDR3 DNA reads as TGCGCCAGCAGCGTCGGGACAGCCCCCTACGAGCAGTACTTC. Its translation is CASSVGTAPYEQYF.

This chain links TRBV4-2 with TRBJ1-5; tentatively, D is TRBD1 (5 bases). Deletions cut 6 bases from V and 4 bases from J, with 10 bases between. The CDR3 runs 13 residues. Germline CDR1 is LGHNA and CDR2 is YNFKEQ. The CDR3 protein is CASREGSNQPQHF. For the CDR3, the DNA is TGTGCCAGCAGGGAGGGGTCAAATCAGCCCCAGCATTTT.

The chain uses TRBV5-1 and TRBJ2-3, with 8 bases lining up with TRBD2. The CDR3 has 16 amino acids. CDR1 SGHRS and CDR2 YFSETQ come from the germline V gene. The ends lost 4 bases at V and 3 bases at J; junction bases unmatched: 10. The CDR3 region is CASSVPTSGETDTQYF. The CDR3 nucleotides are TGCGCCAGCAGCGTCCCAACTAGCGGAGAAACAGATACGCAGTATTTT.

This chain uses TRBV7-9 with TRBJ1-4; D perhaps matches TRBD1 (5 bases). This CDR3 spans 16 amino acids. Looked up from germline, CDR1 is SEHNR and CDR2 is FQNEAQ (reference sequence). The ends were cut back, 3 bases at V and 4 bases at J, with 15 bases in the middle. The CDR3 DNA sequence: TGTGCCAGCAGCTTGAGAATAGTGCAGGGTAATGAAAAACTGTTTTTT. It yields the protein CASSLRIVQGNEKLFF.

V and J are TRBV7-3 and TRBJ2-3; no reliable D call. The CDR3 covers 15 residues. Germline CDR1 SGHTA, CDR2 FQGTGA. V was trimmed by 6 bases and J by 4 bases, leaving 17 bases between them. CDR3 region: CASSKTLGSPDTQYF. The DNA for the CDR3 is TGTGCCAGCAGTAAAACTCTGGGATCCCCAGATACGCAGTATTTT.

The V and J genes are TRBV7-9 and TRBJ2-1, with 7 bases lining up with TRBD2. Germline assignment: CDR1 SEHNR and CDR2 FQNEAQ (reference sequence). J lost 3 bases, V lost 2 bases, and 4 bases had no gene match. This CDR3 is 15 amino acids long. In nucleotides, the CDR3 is TGTGCCAGCAGCTTATCTAGCGGATTCTACAATGAGCAGTTCTTC. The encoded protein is CASSLSSGFYNEQFF. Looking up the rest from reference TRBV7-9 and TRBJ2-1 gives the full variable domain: DTGVSQNPRHKITKRGQNVTFRCDPISEHNRLYWYRQTLGQGPEFLTYFQNEAQLEKSRLLSDRFSAERPKGSFSTLEIQRTEQGDSAMYLCASSLSSGFYNEQFFGPGTRLTVL.

CDR3: CASRRQRASTDTQYF. The DNA of the CDR3 is TGTGCCAGCAGGCGTCAGAGAGCCAGCACAGATACGCAGTATTTT. This chain connects TRBV7-6 to TRBJ2-3; D is ambiguous. This CDR3 is built from 15 residues. Trimming removed 6 bases at V and 0 bases at J, with 13 bases between. Per the germline V gene, CDR1 is SGHVS and CDR2 is FNYEAQ.

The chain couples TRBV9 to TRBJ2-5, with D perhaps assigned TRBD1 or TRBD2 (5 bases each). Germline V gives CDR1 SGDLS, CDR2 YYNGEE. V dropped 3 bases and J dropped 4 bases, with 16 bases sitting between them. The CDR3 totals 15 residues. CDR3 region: CASSARRAGGETQYF. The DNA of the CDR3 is TGTGCCAGCAGCGCCCGCCGGGCTGGGGGAGAGACCCAGTACTTC.

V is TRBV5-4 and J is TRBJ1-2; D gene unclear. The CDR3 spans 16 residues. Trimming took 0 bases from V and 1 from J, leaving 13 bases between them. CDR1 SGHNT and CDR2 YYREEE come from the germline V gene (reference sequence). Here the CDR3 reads CASSLDPGRGNYGYTF. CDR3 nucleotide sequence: TGTGCCAGCAGCTTGGACCCGGGGAGAGGTAACTATGGCTACACCTTC.

DNA for the CDR3: TGTGCCAGCAGCTTAGAGTTGGGACAGAGCGACGGGCAGTACTTC. Protein: CASSLELGQSDGQYF. The chain carries TRBV7-2 and TRBJ2-7; 7 nucleotides line up with TRBD1. This CDR3 contains 15 residues. Germline V gene lookup returns CDR1 SGHTA and CDR2 FQGNSA. The V and J ends lost 1 base and 9 bases, in that order; junction bases with no gene match: 12.

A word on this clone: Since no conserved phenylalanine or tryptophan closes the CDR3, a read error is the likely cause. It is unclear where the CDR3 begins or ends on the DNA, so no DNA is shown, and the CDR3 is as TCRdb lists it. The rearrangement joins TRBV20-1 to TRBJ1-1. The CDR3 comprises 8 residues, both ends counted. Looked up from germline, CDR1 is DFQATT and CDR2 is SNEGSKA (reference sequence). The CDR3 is CSARAVFG.

CDR3 residues: CASSILTSATYNEQFF. The CDR3 DNA reads TGTGCCAGCAGCATATTGACTAGCGCTACCTACAATGAGCAGTTCTTC. The chain links TRBV11-2 to TRBJ2-1, with TRBD2 matching over 8 bases. Looked up from germline, CDR1 is SGHAT and CDR2 is FQNNGV. This CDR3 spans 16 amino acids. Trimming removed 5 bases from V and 2 bases from J; junction bases left unmatched: 8.

The CDR3 DNA reads TGCGCCAGCAGCTTGGGGTCTCCGTACCAAGAGACCCAGTACTTC. The encoded protein is CASSLGSPYQETQYF. This chain links TRBV5-1 with TRBJ2-5; D is unclear. The CDR3 loop spans 15 amino acids. Germline V gene data show CDR1 as SGHRS and CDR2 as YFSETQ. V was trimmed by 0 bases and J by 0 bases, leaving 9 bases between them. The full variable domain, its missing parts supplied by reference TRBV5-1 and TRBJ2-5, is KAGVTQTPRYLIKTRGQQVTLSCSPISGHRSVSWYQQTPGQGLQFLFEYFSETQRNKGNFPGRFSGRQFSNSRSEMNVSTLELGDSALYLCASSLGSPYQETQYFGPGTRLLVL.

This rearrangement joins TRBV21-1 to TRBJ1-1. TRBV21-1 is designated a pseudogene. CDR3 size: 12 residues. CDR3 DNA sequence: TGTGCCAGCAGCAAAGGAGAGGGGAAGGCTTTCTTT. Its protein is CASSKGEGKAFF.

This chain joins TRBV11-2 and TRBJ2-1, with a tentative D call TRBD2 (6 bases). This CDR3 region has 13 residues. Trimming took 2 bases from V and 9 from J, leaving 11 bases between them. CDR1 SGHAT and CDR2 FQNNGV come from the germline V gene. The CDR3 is CASSLIQGLEQFF. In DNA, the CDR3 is TGTGCCAGCAGCTTAATCCAGGGACTTGAGCAGTTCTTC.

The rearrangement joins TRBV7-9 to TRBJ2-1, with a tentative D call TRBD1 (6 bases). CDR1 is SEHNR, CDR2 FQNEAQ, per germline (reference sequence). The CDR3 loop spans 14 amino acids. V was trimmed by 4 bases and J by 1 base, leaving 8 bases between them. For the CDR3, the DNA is TGTGCCAGCAGCTACGGACAGTCCTACAATGAGCAGTTCTTC. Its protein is CASSYGQSYNEQFF.

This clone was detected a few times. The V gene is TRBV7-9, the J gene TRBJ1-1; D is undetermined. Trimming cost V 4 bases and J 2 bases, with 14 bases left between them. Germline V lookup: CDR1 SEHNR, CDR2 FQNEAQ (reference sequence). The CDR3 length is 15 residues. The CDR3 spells CASSSGQARNTEAFF. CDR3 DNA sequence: TGTGCCAGCAGCTCGGGCCAGGCGCGTAACACTGAAGCTTTCTTT.

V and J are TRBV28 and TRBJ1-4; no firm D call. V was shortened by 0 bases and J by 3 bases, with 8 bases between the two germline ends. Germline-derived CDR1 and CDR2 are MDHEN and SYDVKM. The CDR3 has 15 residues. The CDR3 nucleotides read TGTGCCAGCAGTTTATGGGGCGGATCTAATGAAAAACTGTTTTTT. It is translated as CASSLWGGSNEKLFF.

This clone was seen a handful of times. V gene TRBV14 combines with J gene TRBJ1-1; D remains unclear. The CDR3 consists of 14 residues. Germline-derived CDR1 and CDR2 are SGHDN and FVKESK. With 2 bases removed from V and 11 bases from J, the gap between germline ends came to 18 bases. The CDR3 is CASSQPFPPLRAFF. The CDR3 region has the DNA TGTGCCAGCAGCCAACCGTTTCCCCCCCTGAGGGCTTTCTTT.

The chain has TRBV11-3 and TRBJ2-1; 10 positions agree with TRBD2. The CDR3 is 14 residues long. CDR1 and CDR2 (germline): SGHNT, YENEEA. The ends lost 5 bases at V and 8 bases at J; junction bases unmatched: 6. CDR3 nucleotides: TGTGCCAGCAGCCGCCTAGCGGGAGTCGATGAGCAGTTCTTC. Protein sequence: CASSRLAGVDEQFF.

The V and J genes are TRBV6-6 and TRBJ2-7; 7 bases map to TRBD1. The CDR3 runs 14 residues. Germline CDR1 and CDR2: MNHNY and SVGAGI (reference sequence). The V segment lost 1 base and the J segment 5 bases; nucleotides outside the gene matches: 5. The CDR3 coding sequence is TGTGCCAGCAGTTACTGGAGACAGGGAGACGAGCAGTACTTC. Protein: CASSYWRQGDEQYF.

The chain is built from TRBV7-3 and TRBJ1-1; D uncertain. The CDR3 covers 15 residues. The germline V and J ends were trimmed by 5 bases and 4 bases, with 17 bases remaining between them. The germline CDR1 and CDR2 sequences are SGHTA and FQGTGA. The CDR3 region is CASSVAGGATTEAFF. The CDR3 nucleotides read TGTGCCAGCAGCGTCGCTGGCGGAGCGACCACTGAAGCTTTCTTT. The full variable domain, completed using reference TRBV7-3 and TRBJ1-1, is GAGVSQTPSNKVTEKGKYVELRCDPISGHTALYWYRQSLGQGPEFLIYFQGTGAADDSGLPNDRFFAVRPEGSVSTLKIQRTERGDSAVYLCASSVAGGATTEAFFGQGTRLTVV.

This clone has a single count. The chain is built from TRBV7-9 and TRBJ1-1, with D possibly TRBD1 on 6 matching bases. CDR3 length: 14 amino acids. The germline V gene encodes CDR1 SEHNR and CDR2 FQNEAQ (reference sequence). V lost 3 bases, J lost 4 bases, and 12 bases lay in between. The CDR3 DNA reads TGTGCCAGCAGCTTCACAGGGCCATCCACTGAAGCTTTCTTT. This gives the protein CASSFTGPSTEAFF.